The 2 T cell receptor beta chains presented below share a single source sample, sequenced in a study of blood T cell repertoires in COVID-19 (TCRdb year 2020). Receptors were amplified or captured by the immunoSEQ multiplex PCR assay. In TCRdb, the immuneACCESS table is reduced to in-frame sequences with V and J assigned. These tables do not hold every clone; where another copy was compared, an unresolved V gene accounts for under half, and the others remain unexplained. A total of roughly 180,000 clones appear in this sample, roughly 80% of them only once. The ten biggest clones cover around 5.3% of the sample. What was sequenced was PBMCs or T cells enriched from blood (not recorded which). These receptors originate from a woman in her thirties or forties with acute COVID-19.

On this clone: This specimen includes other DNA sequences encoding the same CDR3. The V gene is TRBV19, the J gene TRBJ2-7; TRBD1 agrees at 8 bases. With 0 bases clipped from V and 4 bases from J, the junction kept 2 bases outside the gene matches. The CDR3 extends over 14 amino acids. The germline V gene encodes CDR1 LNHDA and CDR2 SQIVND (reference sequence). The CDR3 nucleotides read TGTGCCAGTAGTATAGAGACAGGGGCATACGAGCAGTACTTC. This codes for CASSIETGAYEQYF.

This chain's CDR3 is CASSSVGREISYNEQFF. In DNA form, the CDR3 reads TGTGCCAGTAGTTCCGTCGGGCGGGAGATATCCTACAATGAGCAGTTCTTC. This chain uses TRBV19 with TRBJ2-1, with 7 bases fitting TRBD2. V dropped 5 bases and J dropped 1; count of bases not matched to a gene: 11. The germline gives CDR1 LNHDA, CDR2 SQIVND (reference sequence). This CDR3 spans 17 amino acids.